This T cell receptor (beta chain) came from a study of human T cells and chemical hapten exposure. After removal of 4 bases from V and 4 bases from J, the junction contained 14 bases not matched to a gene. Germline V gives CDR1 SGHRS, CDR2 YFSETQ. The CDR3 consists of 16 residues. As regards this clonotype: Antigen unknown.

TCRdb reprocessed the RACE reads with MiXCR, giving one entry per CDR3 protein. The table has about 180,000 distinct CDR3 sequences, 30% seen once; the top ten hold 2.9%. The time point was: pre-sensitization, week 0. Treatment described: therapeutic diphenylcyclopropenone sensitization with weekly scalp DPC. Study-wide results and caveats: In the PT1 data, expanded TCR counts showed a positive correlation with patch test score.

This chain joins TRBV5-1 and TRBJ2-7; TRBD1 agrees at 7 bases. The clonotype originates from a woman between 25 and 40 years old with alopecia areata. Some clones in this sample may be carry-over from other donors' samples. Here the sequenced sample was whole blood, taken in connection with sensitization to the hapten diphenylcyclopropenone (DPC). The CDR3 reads CASSRNLGQSSYEQYF. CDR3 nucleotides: TGCGCCAGCAGCAGAAACCTGGGACAGAGTTCATACGAGCAGTACTTC.